This T cell receptor beta chain was sequenced during a study of beta chain features in type 1 diabetes. Overall study context: All samples together contributed around 100,000,000 sorted cells for examination. The study, taken as a whole, reports: There was a moderate but significant shortening of TCRB CDR3s in all four CD4+ subsets of Type 1 diabetes patients.

A note on this clone: What it binds is not known.

Each sorted population was over 98% pure. This CDR3 contains 15 residues. Germline V gene data show CDR1 as SGHAT and CDR2 as FQNNGV. Between the trimmed V and J ends, which lost 2 bases and 6 bases, there was a span of 13 bases. As every portion of the isolated RNA was reverse transcribed, the sequencing read expressed TCRB transcripts. Sequenced naive, central memory and regulatory T cell samples produced an average of around 4 million reads. The repertoire was sequenced with immunoSEQ multiplex PCR; TCRdb's copy has only in-frame clones and lacks some. The table records about 360,000 clones, roughly 13% of them present only once.

The chain couples TRBV11-2 to TRBJ2-2, with no clear D. Material for sequencing was naive CD4+ T cells from blood. This sequence originates from a man aged 18 to 29 in good health. The CDR3: CASSLSELQAGELFF. For the CDR3, the DNA is TGTGCCAGCAGCTTATCTGAACTTCAGGCCGGGGAGCTGTTTTTT.